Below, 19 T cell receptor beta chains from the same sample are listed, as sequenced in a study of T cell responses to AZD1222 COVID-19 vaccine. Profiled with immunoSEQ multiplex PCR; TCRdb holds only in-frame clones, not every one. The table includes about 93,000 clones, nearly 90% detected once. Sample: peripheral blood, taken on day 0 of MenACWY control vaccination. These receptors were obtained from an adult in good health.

The CDR3 DNA is TGTGCCTCGAAGGCCCCAGGGGGCGAAGGCTACACCTTC. This encodes CASKAPGGEGYTF. The rearrangement links TRBV27 to TRBJ1-2, with 8 bases aligning to TRBD1. After removal of 11 bases from V and 8 bases from J, the junction contained 13 bases not matched to a gene. CDR1 and CDR2 from the germline V gene are MNHEY and SMNVEV (reference sequence). The CDR3 length is 13 residues.

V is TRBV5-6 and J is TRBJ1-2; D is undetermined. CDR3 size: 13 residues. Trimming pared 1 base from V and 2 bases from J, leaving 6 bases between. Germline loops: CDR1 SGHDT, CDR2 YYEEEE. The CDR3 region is CASSLQGNYGYTF. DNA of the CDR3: TGTGCCAGCAGCTTGCAAGGGAACTATGGCTACACCTTC.

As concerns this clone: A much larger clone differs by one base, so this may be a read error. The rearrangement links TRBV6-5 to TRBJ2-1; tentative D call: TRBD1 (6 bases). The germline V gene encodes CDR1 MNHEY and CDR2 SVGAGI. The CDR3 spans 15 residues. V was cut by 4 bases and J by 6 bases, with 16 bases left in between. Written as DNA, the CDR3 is TGTGCCAGCAGTTCCCCACCAGGGGACGGCAATGAGCAGTTCTTC. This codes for CASSSPPGDGNEQFF.

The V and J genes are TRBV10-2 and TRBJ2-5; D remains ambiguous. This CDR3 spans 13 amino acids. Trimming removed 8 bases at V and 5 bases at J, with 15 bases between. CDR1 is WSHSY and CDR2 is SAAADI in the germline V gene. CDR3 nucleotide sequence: TGCGCCAGCGGTCTGGGTCTCCGGGAGACCCAGTACTTC. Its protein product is CASGLGLRETQYF.

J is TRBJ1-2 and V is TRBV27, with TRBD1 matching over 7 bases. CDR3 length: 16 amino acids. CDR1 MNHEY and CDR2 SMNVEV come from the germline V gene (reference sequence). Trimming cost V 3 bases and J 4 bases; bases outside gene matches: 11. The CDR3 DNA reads TGTGCCAGCAGTTTGAGGGGGGCCACAGGGGCCTATGGCTACACCTTC. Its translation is CASSLRGATGAYGYTF.

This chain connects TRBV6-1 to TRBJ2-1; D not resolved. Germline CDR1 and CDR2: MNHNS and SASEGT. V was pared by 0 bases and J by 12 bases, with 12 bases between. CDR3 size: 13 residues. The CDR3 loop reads CASSEAAISGQFF. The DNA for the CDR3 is TGTGCCAGCAGTGAAGCGGCCATATCAGGGCAGTTCTTC.

CDR3 in amino acids: CASSLVADTDTQYF. The CDR3 DNA sequence: TGTGCCAGCAGCTTGGTAGCGGACACAGATACGCAGTATTTT. The chain employs TRBV7-2 and TRBJ2-3, with a possible D match to TRBD2 (6 bases). Trimming removed 3 bases at V and 2 bases at J, with 9 bases between. The length of the CDR3 is 14 residues. Germline V gene data show CDR1 as SGHTA and CDR2 as FQGNSA.

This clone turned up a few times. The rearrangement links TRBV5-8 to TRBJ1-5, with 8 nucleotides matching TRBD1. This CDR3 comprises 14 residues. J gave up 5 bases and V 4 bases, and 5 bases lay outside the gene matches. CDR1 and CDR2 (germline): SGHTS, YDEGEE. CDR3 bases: TGTGCCAGCAGCCAAGGACAGGGAGATCAGCCCCAGCATTTT. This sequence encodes CASSQGQGDQPQHF.

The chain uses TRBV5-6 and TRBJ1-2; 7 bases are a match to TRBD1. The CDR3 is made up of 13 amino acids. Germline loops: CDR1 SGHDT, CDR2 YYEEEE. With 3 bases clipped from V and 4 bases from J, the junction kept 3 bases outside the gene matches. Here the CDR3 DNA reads TGTGCCAGCAGCTCGGACAGGAGCTATGGCTACACCTTC. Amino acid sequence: CASSSDRSYGYTF.

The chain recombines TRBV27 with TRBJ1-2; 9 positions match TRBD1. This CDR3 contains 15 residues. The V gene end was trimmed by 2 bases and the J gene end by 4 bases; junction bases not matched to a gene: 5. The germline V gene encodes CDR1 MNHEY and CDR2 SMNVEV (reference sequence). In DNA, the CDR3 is TGTGCCAGCAGTTTAGGACAGGGGATCGCCTATGGCTACACCTTC. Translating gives CASSLGQGIAYGYTF.

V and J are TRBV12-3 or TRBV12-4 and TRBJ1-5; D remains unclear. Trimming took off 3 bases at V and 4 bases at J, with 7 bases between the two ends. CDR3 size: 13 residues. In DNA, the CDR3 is TGTGCCAGCAGTTTTTCTGGGAATCAGCCCCAGCATTTT. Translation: CASSFSGNQPQHF.

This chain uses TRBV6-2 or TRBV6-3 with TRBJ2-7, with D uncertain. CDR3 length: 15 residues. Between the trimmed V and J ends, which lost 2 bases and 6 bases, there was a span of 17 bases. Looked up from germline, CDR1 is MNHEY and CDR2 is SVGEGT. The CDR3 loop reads CASSYRPGPPGEQYF. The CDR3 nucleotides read TGTGCCAGCAGTTACCGACCTGGGCCTCCTGGCGAGCAGTACTTC.

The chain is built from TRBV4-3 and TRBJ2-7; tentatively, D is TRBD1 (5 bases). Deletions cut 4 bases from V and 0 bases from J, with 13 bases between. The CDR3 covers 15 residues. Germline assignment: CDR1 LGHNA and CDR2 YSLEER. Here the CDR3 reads CASSPNWGNSYEQYF. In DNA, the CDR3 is TGCGCCAGCAGCCCCAACTGGGGCAACTCCTACGAGCAGTACTTC.

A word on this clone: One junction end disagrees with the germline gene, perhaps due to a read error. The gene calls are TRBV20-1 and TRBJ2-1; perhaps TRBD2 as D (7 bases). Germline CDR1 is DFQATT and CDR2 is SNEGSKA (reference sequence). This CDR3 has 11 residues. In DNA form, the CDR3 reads TGCAGTGCCTCCCGGGGGGCGATCTCGGTCTTC. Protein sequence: CSASRGAISVF.

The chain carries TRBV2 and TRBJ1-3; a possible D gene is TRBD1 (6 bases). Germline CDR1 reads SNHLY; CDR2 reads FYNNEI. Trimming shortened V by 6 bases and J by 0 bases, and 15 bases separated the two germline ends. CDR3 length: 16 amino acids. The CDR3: CASSGGREISGNTIYF. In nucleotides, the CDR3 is TGTGCCAGCAGCGGGGGGCGGGAGATCTCTGGAAACACCATATATTTT.

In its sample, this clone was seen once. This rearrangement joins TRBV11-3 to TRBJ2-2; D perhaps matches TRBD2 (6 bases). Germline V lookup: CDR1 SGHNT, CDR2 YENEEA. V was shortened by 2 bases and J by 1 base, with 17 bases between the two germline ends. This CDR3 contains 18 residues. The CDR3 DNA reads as TGTGCCAGCAGCTTAATAGCCGGTTGGGAGGAGAACACCGGGGAGCTGTTTTTT. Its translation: CASSLIAGWEENTGELFF.

The CDR3 spells CASSIGQGHGYTF. The DNA of the CDR3 is TGTGCCAGTAGTATTGGACAGGGACATGGCTACACCTTC. This chain joins TRBV19 and TRBJ1-2, with 8 bases identical to TRBD1. The CDR3 contains 13 residues. Germline V lookup: CDR1 LNHDA, CDR2 SQIVND (reference sequence). V lost 3 bases to trimming and J lost 6 bases; unmatched junction nucleotides: 3.

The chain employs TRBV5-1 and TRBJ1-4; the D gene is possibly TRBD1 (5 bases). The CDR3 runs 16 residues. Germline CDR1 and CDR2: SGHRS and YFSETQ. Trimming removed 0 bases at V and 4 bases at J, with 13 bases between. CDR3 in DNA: TGCGCCAGCAGCTTGGCTCCTCCGGGGGTTAATGAAAAACTGTTTTTT. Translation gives CASSLAPPGVNEKLFF.

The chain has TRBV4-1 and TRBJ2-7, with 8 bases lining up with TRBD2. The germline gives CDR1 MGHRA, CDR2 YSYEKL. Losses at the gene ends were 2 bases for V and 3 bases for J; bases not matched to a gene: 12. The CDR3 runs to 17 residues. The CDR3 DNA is TGCGCCAGCAGCCAACCAGAGGGACGGGGGGGTGTCTACGAGCAGTACTTC. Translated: CASSQPEGRGGVYEQYF.